What follows describes a single T cell receptor (beta chain). Germline CDR1 SQVTM, CDR2 ANQGSEA. The CDR3 contains 14 residues. With V trimmed by 7 bases and J by 2 bases, 6 bases remained unmatched. The sample originates from a study of cytomegalovirus exposure and HLA in healthy donors. Both 60 Vbeta primers and 13 Jbeta primers went into the PCR. Data came from immunoSEQ multiplex PCR; TCRdb stores just in-frame clones and leaves some out. Across roughly 190,000 clones, the top ten clones capture roughly 6.7% of the sample. The TCR comes from a man aged 25-45 years in good health and CMV-seronegative. The source material was PBMCs. V is TRBV29-1 and J is TRBJ2-3, with 10 nucleotides matching TRBD2. Here the CDR3 reads CSAGSGRVTDTQYF. The CDR3 nucleotides read TGCAGCGCGGGGAGCGGGAGGGTCACAGATACGCAGTATTTT.